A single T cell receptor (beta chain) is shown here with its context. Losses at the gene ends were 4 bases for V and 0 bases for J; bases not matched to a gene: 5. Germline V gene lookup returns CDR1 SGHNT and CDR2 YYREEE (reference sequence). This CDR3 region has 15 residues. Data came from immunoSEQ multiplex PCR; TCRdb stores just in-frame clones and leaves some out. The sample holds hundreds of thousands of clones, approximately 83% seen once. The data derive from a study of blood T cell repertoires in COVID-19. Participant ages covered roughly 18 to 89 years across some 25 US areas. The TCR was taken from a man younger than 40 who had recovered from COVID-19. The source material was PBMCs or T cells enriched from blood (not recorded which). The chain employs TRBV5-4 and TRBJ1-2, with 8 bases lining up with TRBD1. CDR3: CASSNGQGANYGYTF. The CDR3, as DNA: TGTGCCAGCAGCAACGGACAGGGAGCTAACTATGGCTACACCTTC.